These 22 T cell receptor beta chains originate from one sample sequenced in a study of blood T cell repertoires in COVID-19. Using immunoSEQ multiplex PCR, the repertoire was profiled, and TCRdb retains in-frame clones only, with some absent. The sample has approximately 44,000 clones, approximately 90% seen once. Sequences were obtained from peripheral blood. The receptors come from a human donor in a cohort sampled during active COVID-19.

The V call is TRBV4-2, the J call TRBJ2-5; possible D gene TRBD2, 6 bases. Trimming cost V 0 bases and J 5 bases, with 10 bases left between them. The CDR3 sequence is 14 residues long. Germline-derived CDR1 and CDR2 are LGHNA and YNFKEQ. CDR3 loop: CASSQDGTLETQYF. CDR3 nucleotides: TGTGCCAGCAGCCAAGACGGGACTTTGGAGACCCAGTACTTC.

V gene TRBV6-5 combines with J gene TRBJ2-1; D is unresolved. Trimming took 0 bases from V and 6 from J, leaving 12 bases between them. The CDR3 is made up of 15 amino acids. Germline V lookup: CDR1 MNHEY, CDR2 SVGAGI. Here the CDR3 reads CASSYSWANSNEQFF. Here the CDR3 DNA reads TGTGCCAGCAGTTACTCGTGGGCTAACTCCAATGAGCAGTTCTTC.

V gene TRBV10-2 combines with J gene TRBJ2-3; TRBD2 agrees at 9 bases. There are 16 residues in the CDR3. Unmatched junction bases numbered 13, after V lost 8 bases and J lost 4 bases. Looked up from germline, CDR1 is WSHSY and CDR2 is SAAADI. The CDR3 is CASLGFSGGGADTQYF. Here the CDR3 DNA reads TGCGCCAGCCTGGGATTTAGCGGGGGAGGTGCAGATACGCAGTATTTT.

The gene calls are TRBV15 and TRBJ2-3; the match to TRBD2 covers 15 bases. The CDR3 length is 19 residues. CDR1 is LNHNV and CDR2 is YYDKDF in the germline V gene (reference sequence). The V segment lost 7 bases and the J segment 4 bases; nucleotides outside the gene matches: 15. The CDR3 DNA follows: TGTGCCACCACCCCGGACAGGACTAGCGGGAGGGCCAAGCCAGATACGCAGTATTTT. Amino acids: CATTPDRTSGRAKPDTQYF. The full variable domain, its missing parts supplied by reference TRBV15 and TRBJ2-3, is DAMVIQNPRYQVTQFGKPVTLSCSQTLNHNVMYWYQQKSSQAPKLLFHYYDKDFNNEADTPDNFQSRRPNTSFCFLDIRSPGLGDTAMYLCATTPDRTSGRAKPDTQYFGPGTRLTVL.

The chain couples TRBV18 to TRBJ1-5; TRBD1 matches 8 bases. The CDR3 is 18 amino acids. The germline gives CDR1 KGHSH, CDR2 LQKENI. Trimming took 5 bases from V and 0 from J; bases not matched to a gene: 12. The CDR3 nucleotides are TGTGCCAGCTCAACCGGACAGGGAGTACAGTATAGCAATCAGCCCCAGCATTTT. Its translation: CASSTGQGVQYSNQPQHF.

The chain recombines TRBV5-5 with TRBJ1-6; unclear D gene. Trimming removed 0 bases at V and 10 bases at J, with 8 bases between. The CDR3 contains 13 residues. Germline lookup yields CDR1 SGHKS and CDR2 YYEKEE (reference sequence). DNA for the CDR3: TGTGCCAGCAGCTTGGACAATTTCTCACCCCTCCACTTT. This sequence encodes CASSLDNFSPLHF.

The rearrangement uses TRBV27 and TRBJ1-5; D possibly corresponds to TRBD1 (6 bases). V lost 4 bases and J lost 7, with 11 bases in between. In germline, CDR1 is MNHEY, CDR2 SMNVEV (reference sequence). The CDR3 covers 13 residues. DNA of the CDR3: TGTGCCAGCAGTTCACAGGGTCGACAGCCCCAGCATTTT. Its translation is CASSSQGRQPQHF.

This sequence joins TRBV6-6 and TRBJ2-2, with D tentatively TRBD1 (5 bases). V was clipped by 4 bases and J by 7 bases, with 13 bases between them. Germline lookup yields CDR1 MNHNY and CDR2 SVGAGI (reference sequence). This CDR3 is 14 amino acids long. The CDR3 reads CASSSSTALGELFF. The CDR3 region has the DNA TGTGCCAGCAGTTCGTCGACAGCTCTCGGGGAGCTGTTTTTT.

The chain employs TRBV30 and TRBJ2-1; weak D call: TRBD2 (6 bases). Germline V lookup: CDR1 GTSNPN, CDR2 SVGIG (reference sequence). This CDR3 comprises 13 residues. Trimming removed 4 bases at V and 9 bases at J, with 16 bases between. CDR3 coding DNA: TGTGCCTGGAAGCGCGGGATAGTCTCTGAGCAGTTCTTC. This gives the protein CAWKRGIVSEQFF.

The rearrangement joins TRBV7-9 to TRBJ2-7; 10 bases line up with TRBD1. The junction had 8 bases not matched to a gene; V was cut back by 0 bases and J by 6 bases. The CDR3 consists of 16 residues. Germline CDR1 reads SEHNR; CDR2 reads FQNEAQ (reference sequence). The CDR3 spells CASSLAIRDRGGEQYF. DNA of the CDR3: TGTGCCAGCAGCTTAGCGATCCGGGACAGGGGAGGCGAGCAGTACTTC.

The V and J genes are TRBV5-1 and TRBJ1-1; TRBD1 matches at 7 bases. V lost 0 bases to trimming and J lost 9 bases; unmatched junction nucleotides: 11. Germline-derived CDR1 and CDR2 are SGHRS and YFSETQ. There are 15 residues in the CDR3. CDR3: CASSLEATGARKAFF. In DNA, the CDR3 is TGCGCCAGCAGCTTGGAGGCTACAGGGGCTCGTAAAGCTTTCTTT.

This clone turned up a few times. The CDR3 bases are TGTGCCAGCAGCCTTGCGGCCGCCCCGATTTCCTACGAGCAGTACTTC. Protein product: CASSLAAAPISYEQYF. The rearrangement uses TRBV27 and TRBJ2-7, with D hard to call. The CDR3 is made up of 16 amino acids. Germline values: CDR1 MNHEY, CDR2 SMNVEV (reference sequence). Trimming took 6 bases from V and 1 from J, leaving 19 bases between them.

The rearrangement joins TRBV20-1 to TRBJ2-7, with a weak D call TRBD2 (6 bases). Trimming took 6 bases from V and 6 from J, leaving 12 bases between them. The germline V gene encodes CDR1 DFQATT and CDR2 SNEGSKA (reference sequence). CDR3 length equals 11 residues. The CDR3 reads CSAKTRREQYF. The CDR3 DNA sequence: TGCAGTGCGAAGACTAGGCGCGAGCAGTACTTC.

The CDR3 nucleotides read TGTGCCAGCAGTTACCGGCTAGCGGGCACAGATACGCAGTATTTT. It codes for CASSYRLAGTDTQYF. The chain has TRBV6-2 or TRBV6-3 and TRBJ2-3, with 7 bases aligning to TRBD2. This CDR3 spans 15 amino acids. The V and J ends lost 2 bases and 1 base, in that order; junction bases with no gene match: 3. Germline V gives CDR1 MNHEY, CDR2 SVGEGT.

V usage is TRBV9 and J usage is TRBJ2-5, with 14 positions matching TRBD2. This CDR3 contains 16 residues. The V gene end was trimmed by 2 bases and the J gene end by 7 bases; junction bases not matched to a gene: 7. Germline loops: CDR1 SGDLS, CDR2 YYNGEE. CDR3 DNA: TGTGCCAGCAGCGTTGGGACTAGCGGGAGCGCCGTGACCCAGTACTTC. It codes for CASSVGTSGSAVTQYF.

CDR3 sequence reads: CASSLLTGTQPQHF. The CDR3 DNA reads TGTGCCAGCAGTTTACTGACAGGGACTCAGCCCCAGCATTTT. The chain has TRBV28 and TRBJ1-5, with 7 positions matching TRBD1. This CDR3 contains 14 residues. CDR1 is MDHEN and CDR2 is SYDVKM in the germline V gene. After removal of 2 bases from V and 6 bases from J, the junction contained 4 bases not matched to a gene.

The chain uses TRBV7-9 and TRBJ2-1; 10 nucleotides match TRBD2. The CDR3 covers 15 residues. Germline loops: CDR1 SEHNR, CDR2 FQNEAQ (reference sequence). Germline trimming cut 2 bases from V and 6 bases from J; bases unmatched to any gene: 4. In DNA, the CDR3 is TGTGCCAGCAGCTTAATACTAGCGGGGTTCAATGAGCAGTTCTTC. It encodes CASSLILAGFNEQFF.

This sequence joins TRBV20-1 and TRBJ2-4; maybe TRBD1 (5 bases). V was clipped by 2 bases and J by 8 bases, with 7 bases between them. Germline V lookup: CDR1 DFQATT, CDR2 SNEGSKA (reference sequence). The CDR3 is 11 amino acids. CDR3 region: CSARQGYIQYF. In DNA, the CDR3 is TGCAGTGCTAGACAGGGATACATTCAGTACTTC.

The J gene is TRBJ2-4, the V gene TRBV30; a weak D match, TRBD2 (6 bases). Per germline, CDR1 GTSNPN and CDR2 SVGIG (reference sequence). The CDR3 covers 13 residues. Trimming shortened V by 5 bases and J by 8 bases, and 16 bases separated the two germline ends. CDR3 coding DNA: TGTGCCTGGTCCGCGGGGCAGGTATACATTCAGTACTTC. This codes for CAWSAGQVYIQYF.

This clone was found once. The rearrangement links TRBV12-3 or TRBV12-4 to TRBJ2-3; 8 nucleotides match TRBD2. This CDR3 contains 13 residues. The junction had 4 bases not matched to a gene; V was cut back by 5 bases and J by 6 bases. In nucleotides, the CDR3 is TGTGCCAGCAGTCGGGGGGGCTACGATACGCAGTATTTT. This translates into CASSRGGYDTQYF.

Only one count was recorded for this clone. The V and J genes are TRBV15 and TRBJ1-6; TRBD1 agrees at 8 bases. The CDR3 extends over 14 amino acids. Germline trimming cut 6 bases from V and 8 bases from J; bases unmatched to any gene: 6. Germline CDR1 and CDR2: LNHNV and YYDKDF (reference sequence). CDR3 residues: CATSRTGRDSPLHF. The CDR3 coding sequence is TGTGCCACCAGTCGGACAGGGCGGGATTCACCCCTCCACTTT.

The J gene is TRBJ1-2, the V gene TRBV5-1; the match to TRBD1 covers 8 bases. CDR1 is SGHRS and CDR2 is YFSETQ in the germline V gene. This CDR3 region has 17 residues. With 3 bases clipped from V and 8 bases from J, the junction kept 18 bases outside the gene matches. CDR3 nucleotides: TGCGCCAGCAGCTCAAGACGTCCAGGACAGGGAAGGTCCGGCTACACCTTC. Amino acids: CASSSRRPGQGRSGYTF.